The 32 T cell receptor beta chains presented below share a single source sample, sequenced in a study of vaccination effects on CD4 cells after COVID-19. The ViraFEST assay expanded antigen-specific CD4+ T cells with viral peptide pools before sequencing. Cultured cells yielded isolated CD4+ T cells after less than 11 days. Two doses of BNT162b2 or mRNA-1273 vaccine were administered to participants. These receptors have no identified antigens. Method: immunoSEQ multiplex PCR; TCRdb's copy keeps in-frame clones and lacks some. Counted here are tens of thousands of clones, just under 85% occurring once; the ten biggest clones make up approximately 2%. This material consisted of CD4+ T cells from PBMCs cultured with HCoV-NL63 spike peptides, taken after COVID-19 vaccination. These receptor sequences come from a human donor who received a COVID-19 vaccine. Some clones in this sample may be carry-over from other donors' samples.

The genes are TRBV3-1 (or the pseudogene TRBV3-2) and TRBJ2-1, with 9 bases fitting TRBD2. V shed 4 bases, J shed 7 bases, and the junction held 5 bases outside the gene matches. Germline CDR1 reads LGHDT; CDR2 reads YNNKEL (reference sequence). This CDR3 comprises 14 residues. The CDR3 here is CASSRLAGDNEQFF. CDR3 DNA sequence: TGTGCCAGCAGCCGGTTAGCGGGGGATAATGAGCAGTTCTTC.

This chain connects TRBV3-1 (or the pseudogene TRBV3-2) to TRBJ2-5; 10 bases line up with TRBD1. CDR1 and CDR2 (germline): LGHDT, YNNKEL (reference sequence). The J segment lost 4 bases and the V segment lost 3 bases, leaving 5 bases of the junction unmatched. The CDR3 is 15 residues long. The CDR3 sequence: CASSHSGQGGETQYF. CDR3 sequence (DNA): TGTGCCAGCAGCCATTCCGGACAGGGGGGAGAGACCCAGTACTTC.

J is TRBJ2-2 and V is TRBV7-2; D may be TRBD2 (5 bases). The CDR3 has 17 residues. Trimming pared 4 bases from V and 2 bases from J, leaving 17 bases between. CDR1 SGHTA and CDR2 FQGNSA come from the germline V gene. The CDR3 region is CASSSSTWGRNTGELFF. Here the CDR3 DNA reads TGTGCCAGCAGCTCTAGCACGTGGGGTCGAAACACCGGGGAGCTGTTTTTT. Combining the CDR3 with reference TRBV7-2 and TRBJ2-2 gives the whole variable domain GAGVSQSPSNKVTEKGKDVELRCDPISGHTALYWYRQSLGQGLEFLIYFQGNSAPDKSGLPSDRFSAERTGGSVSTLTIQRTQQEDSAVYLCASSSSTWGRNTGELFFGEGSRLTVL.

The chain uses TRBV19 and TRBJ2-4, with 7 bases aligning to TRBD1. Germline CDR1 is LNHDA and CDR2 is SQIVND (reference sequence). V trimming: 3 bases; J trimming: 3 bases; junction bases outside the gene matches: 8. This CDR3 comprises 16 residues. The CDR3 sequence: CASSMSQGVGKNIQYF. The CDR3 DNA follows: TGTGCCAGTAGTATGAGTCAGGGGGTGGGCAAAAACATTCAGTACTTC.

V and J are TRBV6-5 and TRBJ1-5, with D unresolved. V was shortened by 7 bases and J by 0 bases, with 13 bases between the two germline ends. Germline values: CDR1 MNHEY, CDR2 SVGAGI. This CDR3 has 15 amino acids. CDR3 DNA: TGTGCCAGCACGCGAACCCGGAATAGCAATCAGCCCCAGCATTTT. It encodes CASTRTRNSNQPQHF.

The rearrangement links TRBV7-2 to TRBJ2-5, with D hard to call. The V and J ends lost 2 bases and 2 bases respectively, with 6 bases between them. The CDR3 totals 13 residues. The germline gives CDR1 SGHTA, CDR2 FQGNSA. The CDR3 reads CASSLMGQETQYF. The CDR3, as DNA: TGTGCCAGCAGCTTAATGGGGCAAGAGACCCAGTACTTC.

The genes are TRBV7-2 and TRBJ2-7, with 9 positions matching TRBD1. The ends lost 5 bases at V and 5 bases at J; junction bases unmatched: 7. Germline V gives CDR1 SGHTA, CDR2 FQGNSA. This CDR3 has 14 amino acids. CDR3 residues: CASSTRTGDDEQYV. CDR3 DNA: TGTGCCAGCAGCACTCGGACAGGGGATGACGAGCAGTACGTC.

The chain has TRBV4-3 and TRBJ2-2; D call uncertain. This CDR3 region has 16 residues. Trimming shortened V by 0 bases and J by 1 base, and 9 bases separated the two germline ends. Germline loops: CDR1 LGHNA, CDR2 YSLEER. The CDR3 sequence: CASSQDRPQNTGELFF. DNA of the CDR3: TGCGCCAGCAGCCAAGACCGGCCTCAGAACACCGGGGAGCTGTTTTTT.

Concerning this clone itself: One end of the junction varies from germline; a read error may be responsible. The chain is built from TRBV11-2 and TRBJ2-2, with TRBD2 as a possible D gene (5 bases). This CDR3 is built from 15 residues. Germline CDR1 reads SGHAT; CDR2 reads FQNNGV. The CDR3 DNA reads TGTGCCAGTAGCTATCGCAGAGAGCGGACCGGGGAGCTGTTTTTT. Translating gives CASSYRRERTGELFF.

The chain has TRBV2 and TRBJ1-5; possibly TRBD1 for D (5 bases). V was clipped by 3 bases and J by 3 bases, with 9 bases between them. The CDR3 consists of 14 residues. The germline CDR1 and CDR2 sequences are SNHLY and FYNNEI. CDR3 bases: TGTGCCAGCAGTGATAGGGGTTACAATCAGCCCCAGCATTTT. Protein sequence: CASSDRGYNQPQHF.

The chain joins TRBV11-3 to TRBJ2-3; a possible D gene is TRBD1 (6 bases). The CDR3 consists of 14 residues. Germline V lookup: CDR1 SGHNT, CDR2 YENEEA. V shed 4 bases and J shed 0 bases, with 8 bases lying between them. The CDR3, as DNA: TGTGCCAGCAGCTGGGACACGAGCACAGATACGCAGTATTTT. Its protein is CASSWDTSTDTQYF.

The chain couples TRBV29-1 to TRBJ2-1, with D unresolved. Trimming left V 3 bases short and J 0 bases short, with 9 bases between. Germline V gene sequence: CDR1 SQVTM, CDR2 ANQGSEA. This CDR3 has 14 residues. The CDR3 loop reads CSVDNPSSYNEQFF. In DNA, the CDR3 is TGCAGCGTTGATAACCCGAGCTCCTACAATGAGCAGTTCTTC.

This clone is medium-sized within its sample. The rearrangement uses TRBV7-2 and TRBJ1-2; 9 nucleotides match TRBD1. Trimming took 5 bases from V and 5 from J; bases not matched to a gene: 6. Per the germline V gene, CDR1 is SGHTA and CDR2 is FQGNSA. The CDR3 is 14 amino acids. DNA for the CDR3: TGTGCCAGCAGCCCACGGGACAGGGTATATGGCTACACCTTC. This gives the protein CASSPRDRVYGYTF.

This sequence joins TRBV28 and TRBJ1-1, with 9 bases fitting TRBD1. Germline V gene data show CDR1 as MDHEN and CDR2 as SYDVKM. This CDR3 region has 12 residues. Trimming cost V 7 bases and J 10 bases; bases outside gene matches: 7. DNA of the CDR3: TGTGCCAGCACCACAGGGGGCGCCGGAGCTTTCTTT. Translated: CASTTGGAGAFF.

The chain carries TRBV27 and TRBJ2-7, with TRBD2 identical over 7 bases. Germline CDR1 is MNHEY and CDR2 is SMNVEV (reference sequence). The CDR3 is made up of 15 amino acids. With V trimmed by 6 bases and J by 4 bases, 12 bases remained unmatched. The CDR3 loop reads CASSPSGAKRYEQYV. The CDR3 DNA sequence: TGTGCCAGCAGCCCAAGCGGGGCGAAACGTTACGAGCAGTACGTC.

The rearrangement links TRBV7-2 to TRBJ2-3, with a possible D match to TRBD2 (7 bases). Germline V gene lookup returns CDR1 SGHTA and CDR2 FQGNSA. Trimming pared 2 bases from V and 6 bases from J, leaving 15 bases between. The CDR3 consists of 15 residues. CDR3 amino acids: CASSLNVGGRDTQYF. CDR3 coding DNA: TGTGCCAGCAGCTTAAACGTGGGGGGGCGGGATACGCAGTATTTT.

This clone has only a few counts. The chain combines TRBV12-3 or TRBV12-4 with TRBJ2-7, with 7 bases identical to TRBD1. V lost 6 bases, J lost 2 bases, and 4 bases stayed unmatched. The CDR3 totals 13 residues. The CDR3 bases are TGTGCCAGCAGCCGGGACAGAGCCTACGAGCAGTACGTC. Amino acid sequence: CASSRDRAYEQYV.

This sequence joins TRBV5-5 and TRBJ2-1, with TRBD2 identical over 8 bases. The CDR3 is made up of 13 amino acids. CDR1 and CDR2 from the germline V gene are SGHKS and YYEKEE (reference sequence). V lost 0 bases, J lost 7 bases, and 0 bases stayed unmatched. Here the CDR3 reads CASSLVAGNEQFF. In nucleotides, the CDR3 is TGTGCCAGCAGCTTGGTAGCGGGGAATGAGCAGTTCTTC.

The V call is TRBV18, the J call TRBJ1-2, with 7 bases lining up with TRBD1. Unmatched junction bases numbered 5, after V lost 3 bases and J lost 4 bases. The length of the CDR3 is 14 residues. Germline V gene sequence: CDR1 KGHSH, CDR2 LQKENI. The CDR3 spells CASSPDREGYGYTF. CDR3 sequence (DNA): TGTGCCAGCTCACCTGACAGGGAGGGCTATGGCTACACCTTC.

The rearrangement uses TRBV7-9 and TRBJ2-5, with 11 nucleotides matching TRBD2. CDR3 length equals 17 residues. Germline CDR1 is SEHNR and CDR2 is FQNEAQ (reference sequence). V lost 3 bases and J lost 2; bases outside the gene matches: 8. The CDR3 coding sequence is TGTGCCAGCAGCTTTGGACTAGCGGGCCGGGTGCAAGAGACCCAGTACTTC. It specifies CASSFGLAGRVQETQYF.

The table lists this clone with a count of one. The J gene is TRBJ1-6, the V gene TRBV19; no clear D gene. The CDR3 sequence is 13 residues long. V was trimmed by 5 bases and J by 6 bases, leaving 8 bases between them. The germline V gene has CDR1 LNHDA and CDR2 SQIVND (reference sequence). The chain's CDR3 is CASSYLRNSPLHF. Written as DNA, the CDR3 is TGTGCCAGTAGTTACCTTCGTAATTCACCCCTCCACTTT.

The CDR3, as DNA: TGTGCCACCAGTGACACGACAAGACAAGAGACCCAGTACTTC. It codes for CATSDTTRQETQYF. The chain recombines TRBV24-1 with TRBJ2-5; the D is unclear. Trimming shortened V by 4 bases and J by 2 bases, and 10 bases separated the two germline ends. In germline, CDR1 is KGHDR, CDR2 SFDVKD. The CDR3 runs to 14 residues.

The CDR3 nucleotides read TGTGCCAGCAGATACGGAGGGACAGAGCACACCGGGGAGCTGTTTTTT. Amino acids: CASRYGGTEHTGELFF. This chain joins TRBV9 and TRBJ2-2; tentative D call: TRBD1 (7 bases). Deletions cut 5 bases from V and 3 bases from J, with 17 bases between. Germline V CDR1 and CDR2: SGDLS, YYNGEE. The CDR3 is 16 residues long.

This chain joins TRBV10-3 and TRBJ1-1; no clear D. Trimming cost V 5 bases and J 4 bases, with 11 bases left between them. Germline CDR1 is ENHRY and CDR2 is SYGVKD. CDR3 length: 13 amino acids. In DNA, the CDR3 is TGTGCCATCAGTATGGGGAGTCCCACTGAAGCTTTCTTT. Encoded protein: CAISMGSPTEAFF.

V and J are TRBV5-6 and TRBJ2-5; D is perhaps TRBD2 (5 bases). The CDR3 covers 15 residues. Germline V gene lookup returns CDR1 SGHDT and CDR2 YYEEEE. V lost 0 bases and J 4 bases, leaving 13 bases between the germline ends. In nucleotides, the CDR3 is TGTGCCAGCAGCTTGGGAGGTTGGGCGGGAGAGACCCAGTACTTC. It encodes CASSLGGWAGETQYF.

This clone was detected a few times. V and J are TRBV30 and TRBJ1-5; a possible D gene is TRBD1 (6 bases). The ends were cut back, 0 bases at V and 6 bases at J, with 6 bases in the middle. The germline CDR1 and CDR2 sequences are GTSNPN and SVGIG (reference sequence). The CDR3 is made up of 12 amino acids. CDR3 in DNA: TGTGCCTGGAGTGTAGGGGGTCAGCCCCAGCATTTT. Its protein is CAWSVGGQPQHF.

J is TRBJ2-1 and V is TRBV9; a weak D match, TRBD2 (6 bases). Germline loops: CDR1 SGDLS, CDR2 YYNGEE. CDR3 size: 15 residues. V gave up 0 bases and J gave up 5 bases, with 12 bases separating them. This chain's CDR3 is CASSVGLGGDNEQFF. CDR3 sequence (DNA): TGTGCCAGCAGCGTAGGCCTCGGAGGGGACAATGAGCAGTTCTTC.

The rearrangement uses TRBV5-5 and TRBJ2-2; D unresolved. The germline V and J ends were trimmed by 1 base and 0 bases, with 10 bases remaining between them. The CDR3 contains 16 residues. Germline CDR1 SGHKS, CDR2 YYEKEE (reference sequence). The CDR3 loop reads CASSLYPGSNTGELFF. CDR3 in DNA: TGTGCCAGCAGCTTGTATCCGGGTTCGAACACCGGGGAGCTGTTTTTT.

Here the CDR3 reads CAWKSGGDYNEQFF. In nucleotides, the CDR3 is TGTGCCTGGAAATCGGGAGGGGACTACAATGAGCAGTTCTTC. The rearrangement uses TRBV30 and TRBJ2-1; 8 positions agree with TRBD2. V shed 4 bases and J 3 bases; nucleotides not matched to a gene: 5. The CDR3 covers 14 residues. Germline V lookup: CDR1 GTSNPN, CDR2 SVGIG (reference sequence). The entire variable domain, with the rest obtained from reference TRBV30 and TRBJ2-1, is as follows: SQTIHQWPATLVQPVGSPLSLECTVEGTSNPNLYWYRQAAGRGLQLLFYSVGIGQISSEVPQNLSASRPQDRQFILSSKKLLLSDSGFYLCAWKSGGDYNEQFFGPGTRLTVL.

The genes are TRBV20-1 and TRBJ2-7; D call uncertain. The CDR3 totals 14 residues. Per the germline V gene, CDR1 is DFQATT and CDR2 is SNEGSKA (reference sequence). Trimming took off 3 bases at V and 9 bases at J, with 21 bases between the two ends. The CDR3 nucleotides are TGCAGTGCTAGTCCCTCCGTTGGGGTGGGTAGGCAGTACGTC. This translates into CSASPSVGVGRQYV.

The chain carries TRBV6-6 and TRBJ2-2, with D perhaps TRBD1 (5 bases). Trimming pared 2 bases from V and 1 base from J, leaving 5 bases between. Germline CDR1 and CDR2: MNHNY and SVGAGI (reference sequence). CDR3 length: 14 residues. CDR3 DNA sequence: TGTGCCAGCAGTTACAGGGGGAACACCGGGGAGCTGTTTTTT. Its translation: CASSYRGNTGELFF.

As regards this clone: At the DNA level, this CDR3 is encoded by other sequences in the same sample as well. The rearrangement links TRBV7-3 to TRBJ1-2, with 9 nucleotides matching TRBD1. J lost 3 bases, V lost 1 base, and 3 bases had no gene match. Germline-derived CDR1 and CDR2 are SGHTA and FQGTGA. The CDR3 length is 15 residues. CDR3 sequence (DNA): TGTGCCAGCAGCTTAAACCGGGACAGGGACTATGGCTACACCTTC. Protein: CASSLNRDRDYGYTF.